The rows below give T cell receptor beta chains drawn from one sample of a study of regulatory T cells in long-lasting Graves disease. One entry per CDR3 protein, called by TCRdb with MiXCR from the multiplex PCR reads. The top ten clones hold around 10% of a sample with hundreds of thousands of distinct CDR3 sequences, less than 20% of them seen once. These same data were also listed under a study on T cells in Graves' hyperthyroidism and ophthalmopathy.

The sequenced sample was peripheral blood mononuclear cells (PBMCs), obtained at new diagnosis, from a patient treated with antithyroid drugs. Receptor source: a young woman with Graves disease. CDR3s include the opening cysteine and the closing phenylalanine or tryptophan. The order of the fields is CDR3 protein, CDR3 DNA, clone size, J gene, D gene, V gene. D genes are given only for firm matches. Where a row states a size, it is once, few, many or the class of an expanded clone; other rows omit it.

CASIKAPYNSPLHF | TGTGCCAGCATCAAGGCCCCATATAATTCACCCCTCCACTTT | many | TRBJ1-6 | - | TRBV5-5
CATSPRGKETQYF | TGTGCCACCAGCCCGCGAGGAAAAGAGACCCAGTACTTC | many | TRBJ2-5 | - | TRBV15
CSARLAGEGPQPTDTQYF | TGCAGTGCTAGACTAGCGGGAGAGGGCCCGCAGCCCACAGATACGCAGTATTTT | many | TRBJ2-3 | TRBD2 | TRBV20-1
CASTQGRAGPEAFF | TGTGCCAGCACCCAGGGCAGGGCGGGACCTGAAGCTTTCTTT | many | TRBJ1-1 | - | TRBV28
CATSRVAGGPREQYF | TGTGCCACCAGCAGAGTTGCGGGAGGGCCCAGGGAGCAGTACTTC | - | TRBJ2-7 | TRBD2 | TRBV15
CASSLGGREQPQHF | TGTGCCAGCAGCCTCGGGGGGCGCGAGCAGCCCCAGCATTTT | few | TRBJ1-5 | - | TRBV7-9
CASSLMGETQYF | TGTGCCAGCAGCCTTATGGGAGAGACCCAGTACTTC | many | TRBJ2-5 | - | TRBV7-2
CASSIAGTGANVLTF | TGTGCCAGCAGCATAGCAGGGACTGGGGCCAACGTCCTGACTTTC | - | TRBJ2-6 | - | TRBV11-2
CASSRRNIGVANEKLFF | TGCGCCAGCAGCCGCCGGAACATAGGGGTGGCTAATGAAAAACTGTTTTTT | - | TRBJ1-4 | - | TRBV4-3
CASSTMGEQFF | TGTGCCAGCAGTACCATGGGGGAGCAGTTCTTC | many | TRBJ2-1 | - | TRBV6-2/TRBV6-3
CTSSHYTGFTEAFF | TGTACCAGCAGTCATTACACAGGGTTCACTGAAGCTTTCTTT | - | TRBJ1-1 | - | TRBV28
CSARVGQGASQPQHF | TGCAGTGCTAGAGTGGGGCAGGGGGCGAGTCAGCCCCAGCATTTT | many | TRBJ1-5 | TRBD1 | TRBV20-1
CASSQLPGLANSTDTQYF | TGTGCCAGCAGCCAATTACCGGGACTAGCGAACAGCACAGATACGCAGTATTTT | many | TRBJ2-3 | TRBD2 | TRBV4-2
CASSPAPSTDTQYF | TGTGCCAGCAGTCCCGCCCCTAGCACAGATACGCAGTATTTT | many | TRBJ2-3 | - | TRBV27
CASERRDSNGQFF | TGTGCCAGCGAGCGGCGGGACAGCAATGGGCAGTTCTTC | many | TRBJ2-1 | - | TRBV13
CASSYAGTGANVLTF | TGTGCCAGCAGTTACGCAGGGACAGGGGCCAACGTCCTGACTTTC | many | TRBJ2-6 | - | TRBV2
CASSPQSQGDSGEQFF | TGCGCCAGCAGCCCCCAATCCCAAGGGGACAGCGGTGAGCAGTTCTTC | - | TRBJ2-1 | TRBD1 | TRBV5-1
CASSQEWTTYNEQFF | TGTGCCAGCAGCCAAGAGTGGACGACCTACAATGAGCAGTTCTTC | many | TRBJ2-1 | - | TRBV3-1
CSARGGREGLSYEQYF | TGCAGTGCTAGAGGGGGTCGGGAGGGCCTCTCCTACGAGCAGTACTTC | - | TRBJ2-7 | TRBD2 | TRBV20-1
CASSLGGRSRSYEQYF | TGTGCCAGCAGCTTAGGAGGCAGGTCTCGATCCTACGAGCAGTACTTC | many | TRBJ2-7 | - | TRBV7-2
CATLQGSSYNEQFF | TGTGCCACTTTACAGGGGAGCTCCTACAATGAGCAGTTCTTC | many | TRBJ2-1 | TRBD1 | TRBV2
CASSGTGTGGPWNIQYF | TGTGCCAGCAGTGGGACGGGGACAGGGGGCCCCTGGAACATTCAGTACTTC | - | TRBJ2-4 | TRBD1 | TRBV28
CASSQDPGGTDTQYF | TGTGCCAGCAGCCAAGACCCAGGGGGCACAGATACGCAGTATTTT | many | TRBJ2-3 | - | TRBV3-1
CASSYDSNSPLHF | TGTGCCAGCAGCTACGACAGTAATTCACCCCTCCACTTT | - | TRBJ1-6 | - | TRBV7-2
CASSQRDRGQFGELFF | TGTGCCAGCAGCCAAAGGGACAGGGGGCAATTCGGGGAGCTGTTTTTT | few | TRBJ2-2 | TRBD1 | TRBV3-1
CASRPDSFNYGYTF | TGTGCCAGCAGACCGGACAGTTTTAACTATGGCTACACCTTC | many | TRBJ1-2 | - | TRBV12-3/TRBV12-4
CASSYGTSGRETQYF | TGTGCCAGCAGTTACGGGACTAGCGGGCGAGAGACCCAGTACTTC | - | TRBJ2-5 | TRBD2 | TRBV6-5
CATSVLSFMNTEAFF | TGTGCCACCAGTGTCCTTTCGTTCATGAACACTGAAGCTTTCTTT | few | TRBJ1-1 | - | TRBV24-1
CSVQIPTSGSGEQYF | TGCAGTGTCCAGATCCCGACTAGCGGGAGCGGCGAGCAGTACTTC | many | TRBJ2-7 | TRBD2 | TRBV20-1
CASSPDRDPDEQYF | TGCGCCAGCAGCCCCGACAGGGATCCCGACGAGCAGTACTTC | - | TRBJ2-7 | TRBD1 | TRBV4-3
CASSAGRVSYNEQFF | TGTGCCAGCAGTGCGGGGAGGGTCTCCTACAATGAGCAGTTCTTC | many | TRBJ2-1 | TRBD2 | TRBV7-2
CASSDAVRGYTF | TGTGCCAGCAGCGACGCGGTTCGTGGCTACACCTTC | few | TRBJ1-2 | - | TRBV9
CSARGLRHTQYF | TGCAGTGCTAGAGGGCTTCGTCATACGCAGTATTTT | many | TRBJ2-3 | - | TRBV20-1
CASSLSKTEAFF | TGTGCCAGCAGCCTATCCAAAACTGAAGCTTTCTTT | many | TRBJ1-1 | - | TRBV7-6
CSVERQGSNEQFF | TGCAGCGTGGAAAGACAGGGTTCCAATGAGCAGTTCTTC | many | TRBJ2-1 | TRBD1 | TRBV29-1
CASSSLLREYEQFF | TGTGCCAGTAGTTCCCTCCTACGGGAGTATGAGCAGTTCTTC | - | TRBJ2-1 | - | TRBV19
CASSQAPSGRTDTQYF | TGTGCCAGCAGCCAAGCGCCTAGCGGGAGAACAGATACGCAGTATTTT | many | TRBJ2-3 | TRBD2 | TRBV3-1
CASTPGDSPREQYF | TGTGCCAGCACTCCCGGGGACAGTCCGCGCGAGCAGTACTTC | many | TRBJ2-7 | TRBD1 | TRBV28
CSAIDSPNYGYTF | TGCAGTGCTATAGATTCACCTAACTATGGCTACACCTTC | many | TRBJ1-2 | - | TRBV20-1
CASSPEGSGSTGELFF | TGTGCCAGCAGCCCGGAGGGTAGCGGGAGCACCGGGGAGCTGTTTTTT | few | TRBJ2-2 | TRBD2 | TRBV5-4
CASSEAGTGLYEQYF | TGTGCCAGCAGTGAAGCCGGGACAGGTCTCTACGAGCAGTACTTC | few | TRBJ2-7 | TRBD1 | TRBV6-1
CASSLGLLNSYEQYF | TGTGCCAGCAGCTTAGGTCTCTTAAACTCCTACGAGCAGTACTTC | many | TRBJ2-7 | - | TRBV5-1
CASIPGGGDSPLHF | TGTGCCAGCATCCCAGGGGGCGGGGATTCACCCCTCCACTTT | - | TRBJ1-6 | TRBD1 | TRBV28
CASSQDQDSQPLHF | TGCGCCAGCAGCCAAGATCAGGACAGCCAGCCCCTCCACTTT | - | TRBJ1-6 | - | TRBV4-1
CASSASEGAGELFF | TGTGCCAGCTCGGCTAGCGAAGGCGCCGGGGAGCTGTTTTTT | - | TRBJ2-2 | - | TRBV12-3/TRBV12-4
CASSYHKPSYNEQFF | TGTGCCAGCAGCTACCACAAGCCCTCCTACAATGAGCAGTTCTTC | many | TRBJ2-1 | - | TRBV11-2
CASSPGLAGVYETQYF | TGTGCCAGTAGTCCCGGACTAGCGGGAGTCTACGAGACCCAGTACTTC | few | TRBJ2-5 | TRBD2 | TRBV19
CASSEWRVRLPKQYF | TGTGCCAGCAGTGAATGGAGGGTTCGTCTTCCTAAGCAGTACTTC | - | TRBJ2-7 | - | TRBV2
CASSPQGEPQHF | TGTGCCAGCAGCCCACAGGGGGAGCCCCAGCATTTT | many | TRBJ1-5 | TRBD1 | TRBV7-2
CASSFYNYGYTF | TGTGCCAGCAGTTTCTATAACTATGGCTACACCTTC | many | TRBJ1-2 | - | TRBV12-3/TRBV12-4
CASSNTDTQYF | TGTGCCAGCAGCAACACAGATACGCAGTATTTT | many | TRBJ2-3 | - | TRBV7-9
CASSQHPGLAPSSYEQYF | TGTGCCAGCAGCCAACATCCTGGCCTAGCGCCAAGCTCCTACGAGCAGTACTTC | few | TRBJ2-7 | - | TRBV4-2
CASIPRGANYGYTF | TGTGCCAGCATCCCAAGAGGAGCTAACTATGGCTACACCTTC | many | TRBJ1-2 | - | TRBV28
CATSGLAGEGENIQYF | TGTGCCACCAGCGGTCTAGCGGGAGAAGGGGAAAACATTCAGTACTTC | - | TRBJ2-4 | TRBD2 | TRBV15
CSATRTEDTQYF | TGCAGTGCCACCAGGACAGAAGATACGCAGTATTTT | many | TRBJ2-3 | - | TRBV20-1
CASSIPVGGKGGNEQFF | TGTGCCAGCAGTATCCCGGTGGGGGGGAAGGGCGGCAATGAGCAGTTCTTC | many | TRBJ2-1 | TRBD2 | TRBV27
CASSQDLWGTEAFF | TGTGCCAGCAGCCAAGATCTTTGGGGCACTGAAGCTTTCTTT | many | TRBJ1-1 | - | TRBV3-1